The 10 T cell receptor beta chains given below trace back to one sample, sequenced in a study of CXCR3-negative and CXCR3-positive naive CD8 T cells. Researchers prepared the TRB cDNA libraries using 5' RACE with UMI labels. TCRdb reprocessed the 5' RACE reads and keeps a single row for each CDR3 protein, giving no DNA. The specimen's table records around 81,000 distinct CDR3 sequences. Sequencing was performed on naive CXCR3- CD8+ T cells from blood. Subset in this sample: CD45RO-CCR7+CD27+CD95- naive CD8+ T cells lacking CXCR3 (TNR3-). These receptors originate from a human donor in good health. Some clones in this sample may be carry-over from other donors' samples.

This chain connects TRBV11-2 to TRBJ2-7; TCRdb returns TRBD1, unconfirmable since there is no DNA. The CDR3 contains 13 residues. Germline-derived CDR1 and CDR2 are SGHAT and FQNNGV. CDR3 region: CASSSGPSYEQYF.

The V gene is TRBV27, the J gene TRBJ2-1. This CDR3 comprises 13 residues. Germline V lookup: CDR1 MNHEY, CDR2 SMNVEV (reference sequence). CDR3 loop: CASSLRSYNEQFF.

CDR3 in amino acids: CASSQEDDLNTEAFF. This chain links TRBV4-3 with TRBJ1-1. CDR1 and CDR2 from the germline V gene are LGHNA and YSLEER. The CDR3 has 15 residues.

The chain recombines TRBV11-2 with TRBJ1-1; TCRdb names TRBD1, which stays unverified in the absence of DNA. This CDR3 has 12 residues. The germline CDR1 and CDR2 sequences are SGHAT and FQNNGV. CDR3 protein: CAIPGTELEAFF.

The chain links TRBV28 to TRBJ2-1; TCRdb returns TRBD1, unconfirmable since there is no DNA. This CDR3 has 14 amino acids. Germline CDR1 MDHEN, CDR2 SYDVKM. This CDR3 reads CASSWGWNYNEQFF.

The chain joins TRBV6-5 to TRBJ1-2. Germline lookup yields CDR1 MNHEY and CDR2 SVGAGI. The CDR3 spans 13 residues. The CDR3: CASSQGTYYGYTF.

The chain links TRBV20-1 to TRBJ2-5. CDR3 length: 11 amino acids. The germline gives CDR1 DFQATT, CDR2 SNEGSKA (reference sequence). CDR3 in amino acids: CSPGDPETQYF.

The chain uses TRBV20-1 and TRBJ2-6. The CDR3 is made up of 16 amino acids. The germline V gene encodes CDR1 DFQATT and CDR2 SNEGSKA (reference sequence). CDR3 residues: CSASTGGVSGANVLTF.

This rearrangement joins TRBV4-1 to TRBJ2-7. Germline assignment: CDR1 MGHRA and CDR2 YSYEKL. This CDR3 has 16 amino acids. CDR3 in amino acids: CASSQEVPNPTYEQYF.

The chain recombines TRBV29-1 with TRBJ2-1. Germline lookup yields CDR1 SQVTM and CDR2 ANQGSEA. This CDR3 has 13 amino acids. CDR3 loop: CSVFGPSENEQFF.